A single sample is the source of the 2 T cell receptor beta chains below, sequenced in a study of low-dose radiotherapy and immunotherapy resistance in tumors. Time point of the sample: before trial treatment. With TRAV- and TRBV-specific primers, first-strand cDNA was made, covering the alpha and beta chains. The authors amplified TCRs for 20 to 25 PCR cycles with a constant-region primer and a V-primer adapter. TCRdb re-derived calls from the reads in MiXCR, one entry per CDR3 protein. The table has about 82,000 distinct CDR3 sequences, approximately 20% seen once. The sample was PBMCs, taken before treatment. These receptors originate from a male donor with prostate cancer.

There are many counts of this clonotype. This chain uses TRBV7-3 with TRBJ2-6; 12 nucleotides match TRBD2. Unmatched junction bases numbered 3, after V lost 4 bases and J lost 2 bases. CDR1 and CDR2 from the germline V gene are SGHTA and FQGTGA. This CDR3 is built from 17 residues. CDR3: CASSSSGGAAGANVLTF. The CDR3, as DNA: TGTGCCAGCAGCTCTAGCGGGGGGGCCGCTGGGGCCAACGTCCTGACTTTC.

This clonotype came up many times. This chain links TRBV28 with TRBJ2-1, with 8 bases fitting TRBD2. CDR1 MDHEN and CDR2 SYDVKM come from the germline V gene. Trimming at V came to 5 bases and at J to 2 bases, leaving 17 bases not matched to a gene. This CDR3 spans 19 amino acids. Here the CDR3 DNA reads TGTGCCAGCAGTCCGCCCTCGGGGCTAGCGGGCTTAACCTACAATGAGCAGTTCTTC. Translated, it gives CASSPPSGLAGLTYNEQFF.